What follows describes a single TCR beta chain. The data were produced by immunoSEQ multiplex PCR, yet TCRdb's version contains in-frame clones alone and is incomplete. The profile covers tens of thousands of clones, with around four fifths appearing a single time and less than 7.5% taken by the ten largest. The CDR3 extends over 15 amino acids. The germline gives CDR1 LNHDA, CDR2 SQIVND (reference sequence). Trimming took off 5 bases at V and 0 bases at J, with 13 bases between the two ends. Time point reported: after dendritic cell vaccination, including at tumor progression/relapse. This sample is drawn from a study of glioma-infiltrating T cells after dendritic cell vaccination.

Material: blood, obtained after dendritic cell vaccination. The sequence was obtained from a human donor with glioblastoma. This sequence joins TRBV19 and TRBJ2-5, with TRBD2 as a possible D gene (5 bases). The CDR3 coding sequence is TGTGCCAGTAGTCCGGACTTACCGTACCAAGAGACCCAGTACTTC. Amino acids: CASSPDLPYQETQYF.